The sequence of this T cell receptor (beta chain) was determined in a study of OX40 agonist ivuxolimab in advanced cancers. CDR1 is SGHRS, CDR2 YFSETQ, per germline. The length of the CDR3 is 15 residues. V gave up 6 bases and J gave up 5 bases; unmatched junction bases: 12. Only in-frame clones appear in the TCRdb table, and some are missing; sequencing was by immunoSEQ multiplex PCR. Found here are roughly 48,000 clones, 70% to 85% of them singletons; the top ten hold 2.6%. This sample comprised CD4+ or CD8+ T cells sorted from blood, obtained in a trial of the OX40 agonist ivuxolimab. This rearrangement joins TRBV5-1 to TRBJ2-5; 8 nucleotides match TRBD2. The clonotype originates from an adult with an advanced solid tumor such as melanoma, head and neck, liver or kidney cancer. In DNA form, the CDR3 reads TGCGCCAGCACCAAACCGACAGCGGGAGTGGAGACCCAGTACTTC. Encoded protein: CASTKPTAGVETQYF.